What follows are 5 T cell receptor beta chains derived from one specimen sequenced in a study of shared clonotypes between healthy human individuals. Produced via immunoSEQ multiplex PCR; TCRdb's table is partial and in-frame only. The sample lists about 1.1 million clones; about 72% were seen once. The sequencing input was memory CD4+ T cells from PBMCs. Subset of the sample: CD45RA-negative fraction. The receptor set was obtained from a man aged 18 to 35 in good health. Some clones in this sample may be carry-over from other donors' samples.

This clone occurred a few times. V usage is TRBV5-8 and J usage is TRBJ1-1; no firm D call. The CDR3 extends over 11 amino acids. V lost 0 bases and J 7 bases, leaving 4 bases between the germline ends. CDR1 and CDR2 from the germline V gene are SGHTS and YDEGEE. The CDR3 DNA is TGTGCCAGCAGCTTGGGTCTTGAAGCTTTCTTT. This translates into CASSLGLEAFF.

This clone was seen only once. V usage is TRBV7-2 and J usage is TRBJ2-3; TRBD2 agrees at 9 bases. The CDR3 covers 16 residues. V shed 1 base and J 2 bases; nucleotides not matched to a gene: 4. Per the germline V gene, CDR1 is SGHTA and CDR2 is FQGNSA. As DNA, the CDR3 is TGTGCCAGCAGCTTAGTCGCGGGAGGGGTCACAGATACGCAGTATTTT. As protein: CASSLVAGGVTDTQYF. Full variable domain (remainder filled in from reference TRBV7-2 and TRBJ2-3): GAGVSQSPSNKVTEKGKDVELRCDPISGHTALYWYRQSLGQGLEFLIYFQGNSAPDKSGLPSDRFSAERTGGSVSTLTIQRTQQEDSAVYLCASSLVAGGVTDTQYFGPGTRLTVL.

This clone has just one count. The chain combines TRBV5-6 with TRBJ2-5; D is possibly TRBD2 (7 bases). Germline V gene sequence: CDR1 SGHDT, CDR2 YYEEEE. CDR3 length: 15 amino acids. V gave up 4 bases and J gave up 4 bases, with 17 bases separating them. Here the CDR3 reads CASSPLGGLGETQYF. The CDR3 bases are TGTGCCAGCAGCCCCCTGGGGGGGCTGGGAGAGACCCAGTACTTC.

V is TRBV5-5 and J is TRBJ2-7; TRBD2 might be the D (6 bases). The CDR3 spans 15 residues. Germline V gene data show CDR1 as SGHKS and CDR2 as YYEKEE (reference sequence). The V end lost 1 base, the J end lost 0 bases, and 11 bases lay between the germline ends. The CDR3 loop reads CASSLSFGSSYEQYF. The CDR3 coding sequence is TGTGCCAGCAGCTTGAGCTTCGGGAGCTCCTACGAGCAGTACTTC.

The chain links TRBV29-1 to TRBJ2-1; D is ambiguous. V was cut by 5 bases and J by 5 bases, with 13 bases left in between. There are 13 residues in the CDR3. From germline, CDR1 is SQVTM and CDR2 ANQGSEA. For the CDR3, the DNA is TGCAGCGTTTCTTCGTTCCAGGACAATGAGCAGTTCTTC. It yields the protein CSVSSFQDNEQFF.